A selection of T cell receptor beta chains follows, all from one sample in a study of blood T cell repertoires in COVID-19. Generated by immunoSEQ multiplex PCR, the TCRdb table keeps only in-frame clones and is missing some. The sample has under 200,000 clones; approximately 86% are singletons. Specimen: peripheral blood. These receptors originate from a man in his sixties or seventies with acute or convalescent COVID-19. CDR3s include the opening cysteine and the closing phenylalanine or tryptophan. Fields, in order: V gene, J gene, D gene, CDR3 protein, CDR3 DNA. D genes are given only for firm matches.

V: TRBV29-1
J: TRBJ1-1
D: .
CDR3: CSAGEEEAFF
DNA: TGCAGCGCGGGGGAGGAAGAAGCTTTCTTT

V: TRBV5-1
J: TRBJ2-3
D: .
CDR3: CASSPGQLTDTQYF
DNA: TGCGCCAGCAGCCCCGGACAGTTAACAGATACGCAGTATTTT

V: TRBV5-1
J: TRBJ2-6
D: .
CDR3: CASSLGGGSAVGANVLTF
DNA: TGCGCCAGCAGCTTGGGCGGAGGGTCGGCCGTCGGGGCCAACGTCCTGACTTTC

V: TRBV28
J: TRBJ1-3
D: TRBD1
CDR3: CASSLPQGATGNTIYF
DNA: TGTGCCAGCAGTTTACCTCAGGGGGCGACTGGAAACACCATATATTTT

V: TRBV2
J: TRBJ1-5
D: .
CDR3: CASSLEAVSSNQPQHF
DNA: TGTGCCAGCAGTCTCGAAGCGGTTTCTAGCAATCAGCCCCAGCATTTT

V: TRBV19
J: TRBJ2-7
D: TRBD1
CDR3: CASSSRTGGDEEEYF
DNA: TGTGCCAGTAGTTCGAGGACAGGGGGCGATGAGGAGGAGTACTTC

V: TRBV5-1
J: TRBJ2-5
D: TRBD2
CDR3: CASSLGLAGFQETQYF
DNA: TGCGCCAGCAGCCTGGGACTAGCGGGTTTCCAAGAGACCCAGTACTTC

V: TRBV7-8
J: TRBJ1-1
D: .
CDR3: CASSLQGMNTEAFF
DNA: TGTGCCAGCAGCTTACAGGGCATGAACACTGAAGCTTTCTTT

V: TRBV6-5
J: TRBJ1-2
D: TRBD1
CDR3: CASNIQGFYGYTF
DNA: TGTGCCAGCAACATACAGGGGTTCTATGGCTACACCTTC

V: TRBV21-1
J: TRBJ2-2
D: .
CDR3: CARGPGQGAPLGELFF
DNA: TGTGCCAGGGGCCCGGGACAGGGGGCTCCCCTCGGGGAGCTGTTTTTT